This entry concerns a single T cell receptor (beta chain). The same CDR3 also results from other DNA sequences found in this sample. The record originates from a study of shared clonotypes between healthy human individuals. Background on the study: The study used three CD4 naive, three CD4 memory, two CD8 naive and one CD8 memory plate per donor.

TCRdb's table, derived via immunoSEQ multiplex PCR, lists solely in-frame clones and lacks some. Seen here are about 2 million clones, around 96% observed once, and the top ten hold 0.95% to 1.5%. Germline V gene data show CDR1 as GTSNPN and CDR2 as SVGIG (reference sequence). CDR3 length equals 11 residues. V lost 2 bases to trimming and J lost 4 bases, with 4 bases between them. The naive CD8 fraction comprised CD45RO-negative cells positively selected for CCR7 and excluded terminally differentiated effector memory CD45RA+ cells. V and J are TRBV30 and TRBJ2-3; D unresolved. The sequence derives from a man between 18 and 35 years old in good health. Sequencing was performed on naive CD8+ T cells sorted from blood. The CDR3 loop reads CAWSPADTQYF. CDR3 DNA sequence: TGTGCCTGGAGTCCAGCAGATACGCAGTATTTT.